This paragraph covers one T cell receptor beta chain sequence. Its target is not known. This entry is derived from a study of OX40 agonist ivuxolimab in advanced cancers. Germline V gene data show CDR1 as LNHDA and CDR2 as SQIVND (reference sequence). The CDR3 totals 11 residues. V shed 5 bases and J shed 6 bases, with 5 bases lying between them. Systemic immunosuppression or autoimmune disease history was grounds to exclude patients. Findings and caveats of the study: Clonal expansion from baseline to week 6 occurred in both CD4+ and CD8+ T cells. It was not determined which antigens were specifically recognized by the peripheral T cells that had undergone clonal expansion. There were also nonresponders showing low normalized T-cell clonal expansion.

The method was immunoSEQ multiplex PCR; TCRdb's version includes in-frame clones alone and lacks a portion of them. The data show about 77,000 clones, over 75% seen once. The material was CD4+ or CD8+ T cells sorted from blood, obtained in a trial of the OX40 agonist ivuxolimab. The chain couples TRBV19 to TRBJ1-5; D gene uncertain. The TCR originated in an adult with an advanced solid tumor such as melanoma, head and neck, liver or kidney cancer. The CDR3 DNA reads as TGTGCCAGTAGTGAGGGTCAGCCCCAGCATTTT. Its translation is CASSEGQPQHF.